The sequence of this TCR beta chain was determined in a study of early T cells in non-severe SARS-CoV-2 infection. This clonotype was picked up many times. Attachment of unique molecular identifiers to individual cDNA molecules was performed. From the 5' RACE reads, TCRdb called clonotypes with MiXCR, one entry per CDR3 protein. The data hold some 55,000 distinct CDR3 sequences, with around 12% observed a single time. There are 13 residues in the CDR3. Per germline, CDR1 SQVTM and CDR2 ANQGSEA. Trimming stripped 4 bases from V and 7 bases from J, with 16 bases between. The sequence was obtained from an adult who was a healthcare worker with PCR-confirmed SARS-CoV-2 infection or an uninfected control (not recorded which). The sample taken for sequencing was whole blood. The V gene is TRBV29-1, the J gene TRBJ1-2, with D possibly matching TRBD1 (5 bases). For the CDR3, the DNA is TGCAGCGTTGTCGGGGACCCCTTATCTGGCTACACCTTC. Translated: CSVVGDPLSGYTF.